The sequence of this T cell receptor beta chain was determined in a study of OX40 agonist ivuxolimab in advanced cancers. Study as a whole: Ivuxolimab, an antibody acting as an agonist of OX40 (CD134), was used to treat patients. Around 40% of patients had received prior checkpoint inhibitor therapy.

Generated by immunoSEQ multiplex PCR, the TCRdb table keeps only in-frame clones and is missing some. Here the sample spans tens of thousands of clones, around 85% being singletons. Points on this clone: Its cognate antigen is unknown.

V shed 5 bases, J shed 1 base, and the junction held 10 bases outside the gene matches. Germline V gene lookup returns CDR1 SGHTA and CDR2 FQGNSA. This CDR3 region has 18 residues. Overall study findings and caveats: In general, CD8+ T cells held more expanded clones than CD4+ did, on average.

Sequencing used CD4+ or CD8+ T cells sorted from blood, obtained in a trial of the OX40 agonist ivuxolimab. J is TRBJ2-2 and V is TRBV7-2; TRBD1 aligns across 10 bases. The TCR originated in an adult with an advanced solid tumor such as melanoma, head and neck, liver or kidney cancer. The CDR3 here is CASSRGQGTWRNTGELFF. The CDR3 DNA reads as TGTGCCAGCAGCAGGGGACAGGGGACGTGGAGGAACACCGGGGAGCTGTTTTTT.